One sample yielded the 32 T cell receptor beta chains listed below, sequenced in a study of T cell responses to AZD1222 COVID-19 vaccine. Sequenced by immunoSEQ multiplex PCR; TCRdb stores in-frame clones only, minus some. The sample contains tens of thousands of clones, 70% to 90% of which appear only once. Sequenced material: peripheral blood, taken on day 0 of AZD1222 vaccination. These receptors originate from an adult in good health.

This rearrangement joins TRBV30 to TRBJ1-2, with TRBD1 matching over 10 bases. J gave up 6 bases and V 3 bases, and 4 bases lay outside the gene matches. The CDR3 covers 13 residues. CDR1 is GTSNPN, CDR2 SVGIG, per germline (reference sequence). The CDR3 DNA reads as TGTGCCTGGAGCCTCGACAGGGGGCATGGCTACACCTTC. Protein: CAWSLDRGHGYTF. Using reference TRBV30 and TRBJ1-2 for the parts outside the CDR3, the full variable domain is SQTIHQWPATLVQPVGSPLSLECTVEGTSNPNLYWYRQAAGRGLQLLFYSVGIGQISSEVPQNLSASRPQDRQFILSSKKLLLSDSGFYLCAWSLDRGHGYTFGSGTRLTVV.

The chain uses TRBV4-1 and TRBJ2-1; tentative D call: TRBD1 (6 bases). This CDR3 contains 15 residues. CDR1 is MGHRA, CDR2 YSYEKL, per germline. Between the trimmed V and J ends, which lost 2 bases and 4 bases, there was a span of 12 bases. The CDR3 here is CASSQRTVTYNEQFF. The CDR3 DNA follows: TGCGCCAGCAGCCAACGGACAGTTACGTACAATGAGCAGTTCTTC.

The V and J genes are TRBV7-3 and TRBJ2-1; 7 bases map to TRBD1. The trim removed 5 bases at V and 5 bases at J, leaving 6 bases unmatched. CDR1 is SGHTA and CDR2 is FQGTGA in the germline V gene. CDR3 length: 14 amino acids. The DNA for the CDR3 is TGTGCCAGCAGCCCTCGGACAGGAGACAATGAGCAGTTCTTC. Translation gives CASSPRTGDNEQFF.

The chain uses TRBV4-2 and TRBJ1-5; tentatively, D is TRBD1 (5 bases). This CDR3 has 15 residues. V shed 0 bases and J shed 2 bases, with 8 bases lying between them. Germline CDR1 LGHNA, CDR2 YNFKEQ. Here the CDR3 reads CASSQDRAGNQPQHF. The CDR3, as DNA: TGTGCCAGCAGCCAAGACAGGGCGGGCAATCAGCCCCAGCATTTT.

The chain employs TRBV9 and TRBJ1-1; D is ambiguous. In germline, CDR1 is SGDLS, CDR2 YYNGEE. V was clipped by 3 bases and J by 6 bases, with 12 bases between them. The length of the CDR3 is 13 residues. The CDR3 reads CASSARMGAEAFF. DNA for the CDR3: TGTGCCAGCAGCGCCCGAATGGGCGCTGAAGCTTTCTTT.

This chain uses TRBV2 with TRBJ1-2; 7 positions agree with TRBD1. The junction had 11 bases not matched to a gene; V was cut back by 6 bases and J by 4 bases. This CDR3 is 15 amino acids long. Germline values: CDR1 SNHLY, CDR2 FYNNEI. In DNA, the CDR3 is TGTGCCAGCAGAGCCACAGGGGCCGAGGGCTATGGCTACACCTTC. It yields the protein CASRATGAEGYGYTF. Full variable domain (missing parts from reference TRBV2 and TRBJ1-2): EPEVTQTPSHQVTQMGQEVILRCVPISNHLYFYWYRQILGQKVEFLVSFYNNEISEKSEIFDDQFSVERPDGSNFTLKIRSTKLEDSAMYFCASRATGAEGYGYTFGSGTRLTVV.

The V gene is TRBV7-8, the J gene TRBJ2-7; 7 bases agree with TRBD1. The CDR3 length is 14 residues. V shed 5 bases, J shed 2 bases, and the junction held 6 bases outside the gene matches. Germline V gene sequence: CDR1 SGHVS, CDR2 FQNEAQ. This chain's CDR3 is CASSPRQGTYEQYF. As DNA, the CDR3 is TGTGCCAGCAGCCCCCGACAGGGTACCTACGAGCAGTACTTC.

The chain uses TRBV3-1 (or the pseudogene TRBV3-2) and TRBJ1-5; 8 positions agree with TRBD1. Losses at the gene ends were 4 bases for V and 4 bases for J; bases not matched to a gene: 3. The germline gives CDR1 LGHDT, CDR2 YNNKEL (reference sequence). The CDR3 runs 14 residues. The CDR3 here is CASSLNRGNQPQHF. CDR3 sequence (DNA): TGTGCCAGCAGCCTTAACAGGGGGAATCAGCCCCAGCATTTT.

This clone was seen once. The CDR3 DNA sequence: TGCGCCAGCCCGGAGTGGAGACAGGGGCTCAAGGGGGGCACTGAAGCTTTCTTT. The encoded protein is CASPEWRQGLKGGTEAFF. The genes are TRBV5-1 and TRBJ1-1, with TRBD1 matching 8 bases. Germline CDR1 is SGHRS and CDR2 is YFSETQ. This CDR3 has 18 amino acids. J was trimmed by 4 bases and V by 7 bases; bases with no gene match: 21. The full variable domain, completed using reference TRBV5-1 and TRBJ1-1, is KAGVTQTPRYLIKTRGQQVTLSCSPISGHRSVSWYQQTPGQGLQFLFEYFSETQRNKGNFPGRFSGRQFSNSRSEMNVSTLELGDSALYLCASPEWRQGLKGGTEAFFGQGTRLTVV.

The chain is built from TRBV9 and TRBJ1-2; 8 positions match TRBD1. This CDR3 comprises 16 residues. CDR1 and CDR2 from the germline V gene are SGDLS and YYNGEE. V lost 0 bases to trimming and J lost 4 bases; unmatched junction nucleotides: 8. For the CDR3, the DNA is TGTGCCAGCAGCGTAGGTGGGCAGGGGGCTGGCTATGGCTACACCTTC. Its protein product is CASSVGGQGAGYGYTF.

This rearrangement joins TRBV15 to TRBJ1-4; the D is unclear. Germline V gives CDR1 LNHNV, CDR2 YYDKDF (reference sequence). This CDR3 has 15 amino acids. The V end lost 3 bases, the J end lost 4 bases, and 12 bases lay between the germline ends. CDR3 sequence (DNA): TGTGCCACCAGCAGGTGGACGGGATATAATGAAAAACTGTTTTTT. This encodes CATSRWTGYNEKLFF.

V gene TRBV6-1 combines with J gene TRBJ1-1, with D possibly TRBD1 on 6 matching bases. Between the trimmed V and J ends, which lost 2 bases and 5 bases, there was a span of 15 bases. Germline V gene sequence: CDR1 MNHNS, CDR2 SASEGT. The CDR3 totals 15 residues. In nucleotides, the CDR3 is TGTGCCAGCAGTGAACTCGGGGACATGTATACTGAAGCTTTCTTT. Its protein is CASSELGDMYTEAFF.

The chain carries TRBV2 and TRBJ1-2, with D possibly being TRBD1 (5 bases). The CDR3 runs 14 residues. Germline V lookup: CDR1 SNHLY, CDR2 FYNNEI. Trimming stripped 5 bases from V and 2 bases from J, with 12 bases between. The CDR3 bases are TGTGCCAGCAGTTCAGGGTTCCTGAACTATGGCTACACCTTC. It translates to CASSSGFLNYGYTF.

This chain uses TRBV2 with TRBJ2-7, with 9 bases that match TRBD1. The ends lost 6 bases at V and 5 bases at J; junction bases unmatched: 5. Per germline, CDR1 SNHLY and CDR2 FYNNEI. The CDR3 contains 13 residues. The CDR3 DNA reads as TGTGCCAGCAGGACGACAGGGGGGGACGAGCAGTACTTC. Residues: CASRTTGGDEQYF.

This chain uses TRBV9 with TRBJ1-2; D might be TRBD1 (5 bases). The CDR3 is 16 residues long. V was trimmed by 0 bases and J by 7 bases, leaving 19 bases between them. The germline CDR1 and CDR2 sequences are SGDLS and YYNGEE. CDR3 sequence: CASSVGGAANIGGYTF. The CDR3 DNA sequence: TGTGCCAGCAGCGTAGGCGGGGCTGCTAATATAGGTGGCTACACCTTC.

This chain uses TRBV13 with TRBJ1-1; 9 bases align to TRBD1. Germline CDR1 is PRHDT and CDR2 is FYEKMQ (reference sequence). This CDR3 comprises 16 residues. The V gene end was trimmed by 5 bases and the J gene end by 2 bases; junction bases not matched to a gene: 9. This CDR3 is CASSHGQGTINTEAFF. The CDR3 coding sequence is TGTGCCAGCAGCCACGGACAGGGGACAATTAACACTGAAGCTTTCTTT.

The chain employs TRBV12-3 or TRBV12-4 and TRBJ2-2; D not resolved. This CDR3 comprises 11 residues. The germline V and J ends were trimmed by 2 bases and 6 bases, with 1 base remaining between them. The CDR3 sequence: CASSLSGELFF. The CDR3 nucleotides read TGTGCCAGCAGTTTATCCGGGGAGCTGTTTTTT.

The chain employs TRBV6-5 and TRBJ2-5; no clear D. Germline V lookup: CDR1 MNHEY, CDR2 SVGAGI. This CDR3 spans 14 amino acids. V dropped 5 bases and J dropped 0 bases, with 10 bases sitting between them. The CDR3 DNA follows: TGTGCCAGCAGTCCAGGCCCCAACCAAGAGACCCAGTACTTC. This gives the protein CASSPGPNQETQYF.

This clone was counted a single time. The V gene is TRBV19, the J gene TRBJ1-2, with TRBD1 matching 7 bases. From germline, CDR1 is LNHDA and CDR2 SQIVND (reference sequence). The J segment lost 8 bases and the V segment lost 5 bases, leaving 8 bases of the junction unmatched. There are 13 residues in the CDR3. Here the CDR3 reads CASSPRQGKGYTF. For the CDR3, the DNA is TGTGCCAGTAGTCCCCGACAGGGTAAAGGCTACACCTTC.

This clone was seen a single time. The V and J genes are TRBV10-1 and TRBJ2-7, with 8 bases matching TRBD1. After removal of 0 bases from V and 7 bases from J, the junction contained 8 bases not matched to a gene. The CDR3 length is 15 residues. The germline CDR1 and CDR2 sequences are WNHNN and SYGVQD (reference sequence). The CDR3 region has the DNA TGCGCCAGCAGTGAGTCGACAGGGGCAACGGGAGAGCAGTACTTC. This gives the protein CASSESTGATGEQYF.

This sequence joins TRBV9 and TRBJ2-1, with a weak D call TRBD1 (6 bases). V was trimmed by 2 bases and J by 0 bases, leaving 9 bases between them. Germline V CDR1 and CDR2: SGDLS, YYNGEE. This CDR3 contains 15 residues. The CDR3 here is CASSVGASSYNEQFF. CDR3 DNA: TGTGCCAGCAGCGTGGGGGCGAGCTCCTACAATGAGCAGTTCTTC.

This clone is a singleton in its sample. This rearrangement joins TRBV3-1 (or the pseudogene TRBV3-2) to TRBJ2-1; D may be TRBD2 (7 bases). The CDR3 has 15 amino acids. Germline lookup yields CDR1 LGHDT and CDR2 YNNKEL (reference sequence). Trimming took 4 bases from V and 3 from J, leaving 13 bases between them. CDR3 sequence (DNA): TGTGCCAGCAGCCCTTCGAGGGGGGGCTACAATGAGCAGTTCTTC. Translating gives CASSPSRGGYNEQFF.

The chain uses TRBV14 and TRBJ2-1; unclear D gene. Deletions cut 2 bases from V and 8 bases from J, with 4 bases between. CDR3 length equals 11 residues. Germline CDR1 SGHDN, CDR2 FVKESK. The CDR3 here is CASSQRYEQFF. The DNA for the CDR3 is TGTGCCAGCAGCCAAAGGTATGAGCAGTTCTTC.

V is TRBV27 and J is TRBJ1-2; D is unresolved. CDR1 is MNHEY and CDR2 is SMNVEV in the germline V gene (reference sequence). The CDR3 runs to 13 residues. V was pared by 5 bases and J by 4 bases, with 11 bases between. For the CDR3, the DNA is TGTGCCAGCAGTCCCAACCAAGGCTATGGCTACACCTTC. Translation gives CASSPNQGYGYTF.

The chain recombines TRBV18 with TRBJ1-1; D uncertain. Germline CDR1 is KGHSH and CDR2 is LQKENI. V gave up 3 bases and J gave up 6 bases, with 8 bases separating them. The CDR3 contains 12 residues. For the CDR3, the DNA is TGTGCCAGCTCACCGATCATAGCTGAAGCTTTCTTT. It specifies CASSPIIAEAFF.

The rearrangement links TRBV7-2 to TRBJ1-5; TRBD1 matches at 7 bases. The CDR3 covers 15 residues. Germline loops: CDR1 SGHTA, CDR2 FQGNSA. With 1 base clipped from V and 6 bases from J, the junction kept 6 bases outside the gene matches. The DNA for the CDR3 is TGTGCCAGCAGCTTAGTTCAGGGGGGTGGTCAGCCCCAGCATTTT. It translates to CASSLVQGGGQPQHF.

The CDR3 protein is CASSQVLTATKSDGYTF. CDR3 nucleotides: TGCGCCAGCAGCCAAGTTCTTACGGCCACTAAGTCGGATGGCTACACCTTC. This chain joins TRBV4-1 and TRBJ1-2; D is undetermined. V shed 1 base and J shed 6 bases, with 21 bases lying between them. Germline CDR1 reads MGHRA; CDR2 reads YSYEKL. The CDR3 is 17 amino acids.

J is TRBJ1-2 and V is TRBV9; D uncertain. Trimming pared 5 bases from V and 5 bases from J, leaving 4 bases between. CDR3 length equals 10 residues. CDR1 is SGDLS and CDR2 is YYNGEE in the germline V gene. The CDR3 reads CASRLYGYTF. The CDR3 DNA reads as TGTGCCAGCAGACTGTATGGCTACACCTTC.

The CDR3 loop is CASSPRAFSGNTIYF. Written as DNA, the CDR3 is TGTGCCAGCAGCCCCAGGGCCTTCTCTGGAAACACCATATATTTT. The rearrangement links TRBV7-9 to TRBJ1-3; tentatively, D is TRBD1 (5 bases). Between the trimmed V and J ends, which lost 5 bases and 0 bases, there was a span of 11 bases. There are 15 residues in the CDR3. Germline CDR1 is SEHNR and CDR2 is FQNEAQ (reference sequence).

The rearrangement uses TRBV9 and TRBJ1-4; D ambiguous. The length of the CDR3 is 14 residues. Looked up from germline, CDR1 is SGDLS and CDR2 is YYNGEE. The germline V and J ends were trimmed by 1 base and 4 bases, with 8 bases remaining between them. This CDR3 is CASSVNTVNEKLFF. CDR3 DNA sequence: TGTGCCAGCAGCGTAAACACCGTTAATGAAAAACTGTTTTTT.

The chain has TRBV4-1 and TRBJ1-2; D gene ambiguous. This CDR3 is built from 13 residues. The ends were cut back, 0 bases at V and 4 bases at J, with 6 bases in the middle. Germline CDR1 reads MGHRA; CDR2 reads YSYEKL. CDR3 coding DNA: TGCGCCAGCAGCCAAGACCGAATCTATGGCTACACCTTC. Translated: CASSQDRIYGYTF.

J is TRBJ2-1 and V is TRBV11-2; maybe TRBD2 (5 bases). V lost 5 bases and J 3 bases, leaving 14 bases between the germline ends. This CDR3 is built from 15 residues. CDR1 and CDR2 from the germline V gene are SGHAT and FQNNGV. CDR3 sequence (DNA): TGTGCCAGCAGCCCCGCGGACGGGATCTACAATGAGCAGTTCTTC. It encodes CASSPADGIYNEQFF.